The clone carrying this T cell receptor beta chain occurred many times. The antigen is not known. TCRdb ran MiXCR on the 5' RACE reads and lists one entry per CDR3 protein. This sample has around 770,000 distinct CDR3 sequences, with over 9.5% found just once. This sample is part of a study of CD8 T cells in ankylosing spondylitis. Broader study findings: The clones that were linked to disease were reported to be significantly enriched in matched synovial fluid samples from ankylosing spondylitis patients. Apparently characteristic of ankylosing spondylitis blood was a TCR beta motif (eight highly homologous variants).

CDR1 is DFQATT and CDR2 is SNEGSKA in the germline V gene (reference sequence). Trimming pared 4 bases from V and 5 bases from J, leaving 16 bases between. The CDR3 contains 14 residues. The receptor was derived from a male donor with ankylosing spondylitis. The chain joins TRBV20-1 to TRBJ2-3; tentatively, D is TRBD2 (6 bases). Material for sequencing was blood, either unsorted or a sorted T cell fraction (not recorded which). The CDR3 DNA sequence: TGCAGTGCTAAGGTCGGGACTCAGGGAGATACGCAGTATTTT. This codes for CSAKVGTQGDTQYF.